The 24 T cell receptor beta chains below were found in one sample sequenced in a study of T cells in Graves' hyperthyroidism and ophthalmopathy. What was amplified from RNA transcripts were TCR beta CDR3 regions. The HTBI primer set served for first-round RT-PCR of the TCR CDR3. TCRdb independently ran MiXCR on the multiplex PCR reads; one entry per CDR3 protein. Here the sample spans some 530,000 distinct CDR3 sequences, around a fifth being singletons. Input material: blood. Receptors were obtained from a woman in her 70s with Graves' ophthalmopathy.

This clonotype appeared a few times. In nucleotides, the CDR3 is TGTGCCAGCAGGGCTAGCGGGAGCTTGGAGCAGTACTTC. Its translation is CASRASGSLEQYF. The genes are TRBV6-2 or TRBV6-3 and TRBJ2-7; 10 bases map to TRBD2. Germline V gives CDR1 MNHEY, CDR2 SVGEGT. This CDR3 is 13 amino acids long. The J segment lost 7 bases and the V segment lost 6 bases, leaving 6 bases of the junction unmatched.

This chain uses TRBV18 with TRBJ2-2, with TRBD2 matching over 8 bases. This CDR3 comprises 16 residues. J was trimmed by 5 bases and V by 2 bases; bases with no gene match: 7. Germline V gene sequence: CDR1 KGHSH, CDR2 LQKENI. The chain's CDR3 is CASSPSAGGSTGELFF. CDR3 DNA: TGTGCCAGCTCACCATCGGCGGGAGGATCGACCGGGGAGCTGTTTTTT.

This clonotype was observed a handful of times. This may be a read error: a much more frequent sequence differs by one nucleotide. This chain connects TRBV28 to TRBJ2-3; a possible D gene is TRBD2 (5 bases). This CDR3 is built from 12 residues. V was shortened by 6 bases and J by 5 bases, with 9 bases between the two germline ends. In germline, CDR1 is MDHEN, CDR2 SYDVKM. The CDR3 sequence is CASREVGDTQYF. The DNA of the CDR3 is TGTGCCAGCAGGGAGGTGGGAGATACGCAGTATTTT.

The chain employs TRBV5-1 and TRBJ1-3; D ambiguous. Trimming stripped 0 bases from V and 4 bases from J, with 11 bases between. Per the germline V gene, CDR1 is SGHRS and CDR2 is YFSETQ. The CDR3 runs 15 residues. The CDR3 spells CASSLDGVGGNTIYF. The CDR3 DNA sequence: TGCGCCAGCAGCTTGGACGGGGTAGGCGGAAACACCATATATTTT.

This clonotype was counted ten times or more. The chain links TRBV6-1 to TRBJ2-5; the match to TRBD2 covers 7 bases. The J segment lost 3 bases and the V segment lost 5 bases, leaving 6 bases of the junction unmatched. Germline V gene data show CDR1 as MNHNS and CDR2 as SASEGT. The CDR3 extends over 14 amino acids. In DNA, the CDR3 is TGTGCCAGCAGTCCGGCGGGAGCAAAAGAGACCCAGTACTTC. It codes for CASSPAGAKETQYF.

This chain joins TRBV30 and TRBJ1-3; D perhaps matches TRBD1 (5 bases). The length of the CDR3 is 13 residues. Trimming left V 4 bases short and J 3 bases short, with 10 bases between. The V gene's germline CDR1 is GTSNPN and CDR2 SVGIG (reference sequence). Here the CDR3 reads CAWMSGYGNTIYF. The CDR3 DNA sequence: TGTGCCTGGATGTCAGGGTATGGAAACACCATATATTTT.

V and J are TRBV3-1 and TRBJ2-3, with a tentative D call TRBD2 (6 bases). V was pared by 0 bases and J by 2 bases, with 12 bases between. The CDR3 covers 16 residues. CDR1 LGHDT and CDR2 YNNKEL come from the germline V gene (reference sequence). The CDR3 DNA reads TGTGCCAGCAGCCAAGATCTGGGACTTTCCACAGATACGCAGTATTTT. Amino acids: CASSQDLGLSTDTQYF.

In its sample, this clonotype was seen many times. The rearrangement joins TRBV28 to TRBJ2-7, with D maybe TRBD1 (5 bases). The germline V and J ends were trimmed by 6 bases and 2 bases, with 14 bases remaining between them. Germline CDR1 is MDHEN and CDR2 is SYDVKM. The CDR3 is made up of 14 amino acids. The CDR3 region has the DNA TGTGCCAGCAGGGATCGACAGTACACCTACGAGCAGTACTTC. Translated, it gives CASRDRQYTYEQYF.

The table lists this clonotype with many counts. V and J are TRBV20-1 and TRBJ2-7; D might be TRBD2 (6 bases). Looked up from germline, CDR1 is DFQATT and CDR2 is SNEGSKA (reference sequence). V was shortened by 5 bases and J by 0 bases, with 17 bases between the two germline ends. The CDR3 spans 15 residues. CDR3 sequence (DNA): TGCAGTGCTCGACCCCGAGGCGGGACCTCCTACGAGCAGTACTTC. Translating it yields CSARPRGGTSYEQYF.

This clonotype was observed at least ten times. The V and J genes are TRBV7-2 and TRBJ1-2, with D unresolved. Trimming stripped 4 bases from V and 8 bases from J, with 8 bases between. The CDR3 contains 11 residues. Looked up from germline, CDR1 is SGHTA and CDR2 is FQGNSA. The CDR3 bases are TGTGCCAGCAGCTACTATGAGGGCTACACCTTC. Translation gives CASSYYEGYTF.

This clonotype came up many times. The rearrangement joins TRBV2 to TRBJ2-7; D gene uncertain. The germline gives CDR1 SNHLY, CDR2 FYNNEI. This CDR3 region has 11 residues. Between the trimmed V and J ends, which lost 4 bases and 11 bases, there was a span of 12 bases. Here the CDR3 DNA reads TGTGCCAGCAGTGTGGGGAACAAGAAGTACTTC. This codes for CASSVGNKKYF.

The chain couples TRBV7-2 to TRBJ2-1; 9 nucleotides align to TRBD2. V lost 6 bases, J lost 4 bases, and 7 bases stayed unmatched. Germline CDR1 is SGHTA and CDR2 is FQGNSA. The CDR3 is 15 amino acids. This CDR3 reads CASRKQTSGYNEQFF. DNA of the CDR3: TGTGCCAGCAGAAAACAGACTAGCGGATACAATGAGCAGTTCTTC.

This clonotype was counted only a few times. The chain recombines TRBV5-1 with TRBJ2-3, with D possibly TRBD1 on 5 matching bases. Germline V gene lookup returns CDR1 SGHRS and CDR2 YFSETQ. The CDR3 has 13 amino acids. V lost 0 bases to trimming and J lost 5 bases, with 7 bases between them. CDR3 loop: CASSLGQKDTQYF. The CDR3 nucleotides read TGCGCCAGCAGCTTGGGACAGAAAGATACGCAGTATTTT.

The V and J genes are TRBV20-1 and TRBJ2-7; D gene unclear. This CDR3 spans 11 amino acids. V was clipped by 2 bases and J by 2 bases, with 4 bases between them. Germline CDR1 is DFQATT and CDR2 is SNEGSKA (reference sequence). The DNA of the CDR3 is TGCAGTGCTAGAAAGGCCTACGAGCAGTACTTC. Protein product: CSARKAYEQYF.

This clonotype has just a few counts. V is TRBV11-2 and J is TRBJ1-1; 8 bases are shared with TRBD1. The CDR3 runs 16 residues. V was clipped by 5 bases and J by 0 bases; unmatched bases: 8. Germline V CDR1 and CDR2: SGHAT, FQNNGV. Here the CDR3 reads CASSKMTGDMNTEAFF. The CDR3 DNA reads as TGTGCCAGCAGCAAAATGACAGGGGATATGAACACTGAAGCTTTCTTT.

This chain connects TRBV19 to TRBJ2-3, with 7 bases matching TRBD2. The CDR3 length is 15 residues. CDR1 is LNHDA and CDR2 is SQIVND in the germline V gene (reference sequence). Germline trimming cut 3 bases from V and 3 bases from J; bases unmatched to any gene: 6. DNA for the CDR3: TGTGCCAGTAGTATTACGGCGGGAGTAACAGATACGCAGTATTTT. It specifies CASSITAGVTDTQYF.

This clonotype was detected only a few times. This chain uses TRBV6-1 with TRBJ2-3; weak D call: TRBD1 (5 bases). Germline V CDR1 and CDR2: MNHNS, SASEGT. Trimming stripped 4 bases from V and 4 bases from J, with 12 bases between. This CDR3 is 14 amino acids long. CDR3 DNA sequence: TGTGCCAGCAGTGTACCCGCCAGGGCAGATACGCAGTATTTT. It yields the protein CASSVPARADTQYF.

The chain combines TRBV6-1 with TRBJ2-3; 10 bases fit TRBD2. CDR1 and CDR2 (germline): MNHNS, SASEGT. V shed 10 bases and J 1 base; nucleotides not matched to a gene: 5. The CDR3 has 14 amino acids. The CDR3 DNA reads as TGTGCCACCTCCGGGACTAGCGGCACAGATACGCAGTATTTT. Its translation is CATSGTSGTDTQYF.

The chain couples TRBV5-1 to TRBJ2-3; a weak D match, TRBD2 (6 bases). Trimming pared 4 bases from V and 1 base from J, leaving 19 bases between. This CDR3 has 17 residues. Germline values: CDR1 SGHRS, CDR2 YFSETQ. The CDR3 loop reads CASSQARWERGTDTQYF. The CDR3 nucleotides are TGCGCCAGCAGCCAGGCGAGATGGGAGCGGGGCACAGATACGCAGTATTTT.

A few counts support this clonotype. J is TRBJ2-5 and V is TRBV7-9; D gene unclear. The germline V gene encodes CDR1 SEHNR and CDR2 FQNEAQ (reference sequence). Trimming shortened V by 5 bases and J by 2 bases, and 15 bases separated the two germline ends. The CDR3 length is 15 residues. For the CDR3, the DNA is TGTGCCAGCAGCCCCACGAGGCAAATTCAAGAGACCCAGTACTTC. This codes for CASSPTRQIQETQYF.

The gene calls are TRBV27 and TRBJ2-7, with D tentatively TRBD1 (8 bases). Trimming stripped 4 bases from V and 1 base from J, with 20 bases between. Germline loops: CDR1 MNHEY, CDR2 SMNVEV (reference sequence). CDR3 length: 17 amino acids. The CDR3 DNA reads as TGTGCCAGCAGTTCAGGGGGGGTCGGGACAGGTTCCTACGAGCAGTACTTC. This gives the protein CASSSGGVGTGSYEQYF.

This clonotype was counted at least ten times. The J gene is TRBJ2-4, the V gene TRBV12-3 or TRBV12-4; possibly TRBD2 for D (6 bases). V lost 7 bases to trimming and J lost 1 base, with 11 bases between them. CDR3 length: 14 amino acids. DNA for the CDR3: TGTGCCAGCATCCCGGGGGTGGCCAAAAACATTCAGTACTTC. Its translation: CASIPGVAKNIQYF.

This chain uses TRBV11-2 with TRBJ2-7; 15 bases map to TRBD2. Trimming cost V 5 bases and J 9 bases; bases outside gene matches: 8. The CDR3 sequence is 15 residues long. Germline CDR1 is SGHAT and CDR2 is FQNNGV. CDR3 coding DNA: TGTGCCAGCAGCCCCCGGACTAGCGGGAGGGGTTGGCAGTACTTC. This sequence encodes CASSPRTSGRGWQYF.

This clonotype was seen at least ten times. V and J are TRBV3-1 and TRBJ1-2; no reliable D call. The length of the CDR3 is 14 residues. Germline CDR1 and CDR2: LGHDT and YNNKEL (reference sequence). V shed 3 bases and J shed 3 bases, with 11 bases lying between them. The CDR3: CASSHQSGDYGYTF. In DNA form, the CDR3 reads TGTGCCAGCAGCCACCAAAGTGGGGACTATGGCTACACCTTC. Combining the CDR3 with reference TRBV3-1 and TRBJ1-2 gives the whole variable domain DTAVSQTPKYLVTQMGNDKSIKCEQNLGHDTMYWYKQDSKKFLKIMFSYNNKELIINETVPNRFSPKSPDKAHLNLHINSLELGDSAVYFCASSHQSGDYGYTFGSGTRLTVV.